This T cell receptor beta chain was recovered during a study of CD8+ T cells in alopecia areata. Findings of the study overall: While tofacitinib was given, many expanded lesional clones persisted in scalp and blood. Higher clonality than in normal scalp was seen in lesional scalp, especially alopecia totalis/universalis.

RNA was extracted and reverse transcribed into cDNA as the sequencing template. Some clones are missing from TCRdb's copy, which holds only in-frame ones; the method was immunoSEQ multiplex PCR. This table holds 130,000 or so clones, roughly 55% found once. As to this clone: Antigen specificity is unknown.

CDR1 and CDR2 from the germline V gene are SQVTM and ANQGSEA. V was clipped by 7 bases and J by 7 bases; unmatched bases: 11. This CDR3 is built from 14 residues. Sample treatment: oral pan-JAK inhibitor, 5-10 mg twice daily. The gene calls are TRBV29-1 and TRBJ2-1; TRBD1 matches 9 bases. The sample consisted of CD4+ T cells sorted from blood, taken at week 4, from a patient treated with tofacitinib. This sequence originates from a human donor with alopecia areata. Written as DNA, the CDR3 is TGCAGCGCCGCCCTGGGGACAGGGAGGAATGAGCAGTTCTTC. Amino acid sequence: CSAALGTGRNEQFF.